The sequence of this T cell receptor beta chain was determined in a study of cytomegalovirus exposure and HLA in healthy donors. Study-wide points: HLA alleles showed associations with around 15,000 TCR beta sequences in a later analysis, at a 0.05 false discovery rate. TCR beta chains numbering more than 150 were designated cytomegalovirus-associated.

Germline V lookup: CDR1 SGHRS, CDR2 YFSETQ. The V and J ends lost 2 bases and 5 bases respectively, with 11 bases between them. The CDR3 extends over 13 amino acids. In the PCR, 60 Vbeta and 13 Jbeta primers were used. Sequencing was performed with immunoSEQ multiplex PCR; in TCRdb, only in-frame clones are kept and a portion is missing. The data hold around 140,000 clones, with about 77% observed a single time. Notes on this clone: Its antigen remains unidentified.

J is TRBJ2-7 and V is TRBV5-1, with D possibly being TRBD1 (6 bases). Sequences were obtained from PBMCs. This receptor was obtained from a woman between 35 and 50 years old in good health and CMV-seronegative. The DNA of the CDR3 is TGCGCCAGCAGCTTTACCACAGGGAACGAGCAGTACTTC. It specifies CASSFTTGNEQYF.